A selection of T cell receptor beta chains follows, all from one sample in a study of radiation and T cells in renal cell carcinoma. Produced via immunoSEQ multiplex PCR; TCRdb's table is partial and in-frame only. The sample holds roughly 120,000 clones, about 81% seen once. The sample was blood, taken from a patient whose treatment included radiotherapy and nephrectomy. The receptors originated from a woman aged 55-70 years with renal cell carcinoma. Both conserved end residues are part of each CDR3. A D gene is named only where the DNA matches it firmly.

CDR3aa | CDR3nt | v_gene | d_gene | j_gene
CASSLSAGLGGYTF | TGTGCCAGCAGTTTATCTGCGGGGTTGGGTGGCTACACCTTC | TRBV28 | NA | TRBJ1-2
CASSPDRGQPQHF | TGTGCCAGCAGCCCGGACAGGGGTCAGCCCCAGCATTTT | TRBV5-8 | TRBD1 | TRBJ1-5
CASSLNGAGFTF | TGTGCCAGCAGCTTAAACGGGGCGGGTTTTACCTTC | TRBV7-9 | NA | TRBJ1-2
CASSLGGSRGNTIYF | TGTGCCAGCAGTCTCGGGGGTTCTCGTGGAAACACCATATATTTT | TRBV2 | NA | TRBJ1-3
CASSLTGDTEAFF | TGCGCCAGCAGCTTGACGGGGGACACTGAAGCTTTCTTT | TRBV5-1 | NA | TRBJ1-1
CASSLEPGTGSSNQPQHF | TGTGCCAGCAGCTTAGAGCCGGGGACAGGGTCTAGCAATCAGCCCCAGCATTTT | TRBV7-9 | TRBD1 | TRBJ1-5
CASSLGISGGQETQYF | TGTGCCAGCAGCTTAGGTATATCGGGGGGGCAAGAGACCCAGTACTTC | TRBV7-9 | TRBD2 | TRBJ2-5
CASSIIQTGYSNQPQHF | TGTGCCAGTAGTATTATTCAGACAGGGTACAGCAATCAGCCCCAGCATTTT | TRBV19 | TRBD1 | TRBJ1-5
CASSTIGSYNQPQHF | TGTGCCAGCAGCACCATTGGCAGCTACAATCAGCCCCAGCATTTT | TRBV7-2 | NA | TRBJ1-5
CASSLFGQGPTEAFF | TGTGCCAGCAGCTTATTTGGGCAGGGGCCCACTGAAGCTTTCTTT | TRBV11-1 | NA | TRBJ1-1
CASSWREGPQFF | TGTGCCAGCAGCTGGCGGGAGGGCCCTCAGTTCTTC | TRBV5-8 | TRBD2 | TRBJ2-1
CSGKQGGGNTEAFF | TGCAGCGGAAAACAGGGGGGAGGGAACACTGAAGCTTTCTTT | TRBV29-1 | TRBD1 | TRBJ1-1